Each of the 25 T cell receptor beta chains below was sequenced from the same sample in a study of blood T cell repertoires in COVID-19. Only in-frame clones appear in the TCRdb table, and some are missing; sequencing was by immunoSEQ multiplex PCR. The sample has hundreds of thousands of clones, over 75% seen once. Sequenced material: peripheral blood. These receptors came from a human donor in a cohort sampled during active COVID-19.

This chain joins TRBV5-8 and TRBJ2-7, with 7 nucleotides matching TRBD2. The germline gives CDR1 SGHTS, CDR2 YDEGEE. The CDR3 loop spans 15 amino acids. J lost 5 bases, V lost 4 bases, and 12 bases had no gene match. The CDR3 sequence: CASSQPWGGTDEQYF. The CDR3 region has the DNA TGTGCCAGCAGCCAGCCTTGGGGAGGGACGGACGAGCAGTACTTC.

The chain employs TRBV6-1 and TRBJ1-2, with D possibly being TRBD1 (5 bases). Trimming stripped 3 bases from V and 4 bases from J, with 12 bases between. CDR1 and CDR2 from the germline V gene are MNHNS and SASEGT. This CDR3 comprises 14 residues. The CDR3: CASSESTEIYGYTF. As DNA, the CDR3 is TGTGCCAGCAGTGAGTCGACAGAGATCTATGGCTACACCTTC.

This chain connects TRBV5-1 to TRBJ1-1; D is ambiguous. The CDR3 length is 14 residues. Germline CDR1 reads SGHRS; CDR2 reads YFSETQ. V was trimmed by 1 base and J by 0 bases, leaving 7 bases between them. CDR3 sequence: CASSLLAMNTEAFF. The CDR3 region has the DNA TGCGCCAGCAGCTTGCTGGCCATGAACACTGAAGCTTTCTTT.

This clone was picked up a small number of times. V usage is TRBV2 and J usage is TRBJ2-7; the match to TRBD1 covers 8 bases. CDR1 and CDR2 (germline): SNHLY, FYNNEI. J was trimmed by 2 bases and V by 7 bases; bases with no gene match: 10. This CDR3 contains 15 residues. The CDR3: CASKIRTGSTYEQYF. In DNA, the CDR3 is TGTGCCAGCAAAATAAGGACAGGGTCAACCTACGAGCAGTACTTC.

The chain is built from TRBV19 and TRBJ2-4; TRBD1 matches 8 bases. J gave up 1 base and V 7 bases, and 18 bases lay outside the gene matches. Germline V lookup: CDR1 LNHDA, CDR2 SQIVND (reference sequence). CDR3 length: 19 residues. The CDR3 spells CASTHTGTGSWAAKNIQYF. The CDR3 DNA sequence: TGTGCCAGTACACACACCGGGACAGGTTCATGGGCGGCCAAAAACATTCAGTACTTC.

For the CDR3, the DNA is TGTGCCAGCTCACCACTAGCGGGGGGCTCCTACAATGAGCAGTTCTTC. Encoded protein: CASSPLAGGSYNEQFF. The chain uses TRBV18 and TRBJ2-1, with 10 bases that match TRBD2. The V and J ends lost 1 base and 0 bases, in that order; junction bases with no gene match: 0. Germline V gene data show CDR1 as KGHSH and CDR2 as LQKENI. This CDR3 contains 16 residues.

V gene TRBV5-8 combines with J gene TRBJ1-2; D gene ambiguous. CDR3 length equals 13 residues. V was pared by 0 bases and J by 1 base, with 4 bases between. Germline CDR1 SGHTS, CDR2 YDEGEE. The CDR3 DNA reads TGTGCCAGCAGCTTGGGCGGTAACTATGGCTACACCTTC. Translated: CASSLGGNYGYTF.

The CDR3 region has the DNA TGTGCCAGCTCATCCAATAGCGGCTCCGGGGAGACCCAGTACTTC. It codes for CASSSNSGSGETQYF. This chain joins TRBV18 and TRBJ2-5, with D tentatively TRBD2 (6 bases). The germline V and J ends were trimmed by 5 bases and 5 bases, with 18 bases remaining between them. This CDR3 has 15 residues. Per the germline V gene, CDR1 is KGHSH and CDR2 is LQKENI. Complete variable domain (other parts from reference TRBV18 and TRBJ2-5): NAGVMQNPRHLVRRRGQEARLRCSPMKGHSHVYWYRQLPEEGLKFMVYLQKENIIDESGMPKERFSAEFPKEGPSILRIQQVVRGDSAAYFCASSSNSGSGETQYFGPGTRLLVL.

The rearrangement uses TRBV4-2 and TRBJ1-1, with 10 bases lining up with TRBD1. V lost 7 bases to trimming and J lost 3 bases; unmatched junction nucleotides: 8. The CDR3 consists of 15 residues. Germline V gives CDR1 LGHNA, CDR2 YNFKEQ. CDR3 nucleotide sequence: TGTGCCAGCAAATTCTGGGACAGGGGTGACACTGAAGCTTTCTTT. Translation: CASKFWDRGDTEAFF.

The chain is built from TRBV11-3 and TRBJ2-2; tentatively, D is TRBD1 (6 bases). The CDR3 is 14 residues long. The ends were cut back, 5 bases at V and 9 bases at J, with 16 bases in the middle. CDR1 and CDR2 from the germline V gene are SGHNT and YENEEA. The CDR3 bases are TGTGCCAGCAGCCCCCACCCAGGGGCGTGGGAGCTGTTTTTT. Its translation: CASSPHPGAWELFF. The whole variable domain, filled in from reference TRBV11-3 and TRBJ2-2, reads EAGVVQSPRYKIIEKKQPVAFWCNPISGHNTLYWYLQNLGQGPELLIRYENEEAVDDSQLPKDRFSAERLKGVDSTLKIQPAELGDSAVYLCASSPHPGAWELFFGEGSRLTVL.

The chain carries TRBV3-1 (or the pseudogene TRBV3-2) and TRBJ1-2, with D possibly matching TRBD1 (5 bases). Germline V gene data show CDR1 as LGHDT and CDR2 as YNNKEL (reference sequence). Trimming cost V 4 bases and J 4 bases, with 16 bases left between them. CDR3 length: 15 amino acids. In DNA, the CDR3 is TGTGCCAGCAGCCGCCAGGGTTATCGAAGCTATGGCTACACCTTC. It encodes CASSRQGYRSYGYTF.

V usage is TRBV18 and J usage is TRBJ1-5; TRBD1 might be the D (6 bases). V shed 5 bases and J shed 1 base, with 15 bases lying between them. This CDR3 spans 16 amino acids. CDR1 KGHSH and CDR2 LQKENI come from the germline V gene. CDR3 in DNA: TGTGCCAGCTCAATAACGGCCAGGGGAAGCAATCAGCCCCAGCATTTT. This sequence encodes CASSITARGSNQPQHF.

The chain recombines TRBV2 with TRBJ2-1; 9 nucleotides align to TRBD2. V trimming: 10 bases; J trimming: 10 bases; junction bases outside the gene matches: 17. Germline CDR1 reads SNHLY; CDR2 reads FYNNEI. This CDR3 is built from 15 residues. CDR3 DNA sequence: TGTGCCACCGGGGGTAGCGGGAGCCGGCGTCACGAGCAGTTCTTC. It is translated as CATGGSGSRRHEQFF.

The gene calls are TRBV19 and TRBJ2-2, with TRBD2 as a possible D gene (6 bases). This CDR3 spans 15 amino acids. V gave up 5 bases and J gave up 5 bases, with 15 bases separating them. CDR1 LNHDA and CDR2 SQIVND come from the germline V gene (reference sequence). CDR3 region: CASSSKAGGTGELFF. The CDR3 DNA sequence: TGTGCCAGTAGTTCCAAAGCCGGGGGAACCGGGGAGCTGTTTTTT.

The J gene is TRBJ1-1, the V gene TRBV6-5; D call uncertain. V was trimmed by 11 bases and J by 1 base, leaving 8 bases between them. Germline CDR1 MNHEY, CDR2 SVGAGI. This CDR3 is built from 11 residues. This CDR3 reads CALEANTEAFF. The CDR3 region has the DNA TGTGCCCTCGAGGCGAACACTGAAGCTTTCTTT.

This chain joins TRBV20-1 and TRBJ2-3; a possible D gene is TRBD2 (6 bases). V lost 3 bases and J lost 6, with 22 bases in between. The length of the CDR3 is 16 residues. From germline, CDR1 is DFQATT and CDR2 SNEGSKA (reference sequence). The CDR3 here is CSASRGLPLAMDTQYF. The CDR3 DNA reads TGCAGTGCTAGTAGGGGCCTCCCGCTAGCGATGGATACGCAGTATTTT.

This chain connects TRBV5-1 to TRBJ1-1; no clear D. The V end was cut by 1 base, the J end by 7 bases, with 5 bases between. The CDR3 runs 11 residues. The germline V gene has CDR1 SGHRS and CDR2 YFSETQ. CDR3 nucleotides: TGCGCCAGCAGCTTGAACTTTGAAGCTTTCTTT. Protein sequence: CASSLNFEAFF.

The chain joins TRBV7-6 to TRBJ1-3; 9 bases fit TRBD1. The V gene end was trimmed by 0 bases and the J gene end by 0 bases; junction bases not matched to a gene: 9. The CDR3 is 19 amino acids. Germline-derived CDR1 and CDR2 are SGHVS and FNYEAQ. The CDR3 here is CASSLASRDRVLSGNTIYF. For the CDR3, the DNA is TGTGCCAGCAGCTTAGCCTCCCGGGACAGGGTTCTCTCTGGAAACACCATATATTTT.

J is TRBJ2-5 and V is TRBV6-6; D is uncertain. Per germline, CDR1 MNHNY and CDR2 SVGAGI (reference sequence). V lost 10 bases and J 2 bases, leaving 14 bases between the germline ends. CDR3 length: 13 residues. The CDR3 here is CATHRRDQETQYF. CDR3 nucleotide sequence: TGTGCCACACACCGGAGAGATCAAGAGACCCAGTACTTC.

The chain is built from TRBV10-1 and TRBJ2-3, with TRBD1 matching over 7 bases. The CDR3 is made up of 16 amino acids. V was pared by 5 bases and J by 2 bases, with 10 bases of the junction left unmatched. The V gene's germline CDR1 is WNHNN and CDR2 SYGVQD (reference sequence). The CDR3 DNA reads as TGCGCCAGCAGTTTAACCGGGACAGCTCTCACAGATACGCAGTATTTT. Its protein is CASSLTGTALTDTQYF.

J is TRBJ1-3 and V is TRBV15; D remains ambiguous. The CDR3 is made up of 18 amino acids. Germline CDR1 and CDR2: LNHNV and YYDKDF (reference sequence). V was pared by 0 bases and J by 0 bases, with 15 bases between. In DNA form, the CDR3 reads TGTGCCACCAGCAGAGAACTAAGGACGGGGAACTCTGGAAACACCATATATTTT. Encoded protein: CATSRELRTGNSGNTIYF. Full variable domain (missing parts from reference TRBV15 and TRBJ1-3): DAMVIQNPRYQVTQFGKPVTLSCSQTLNHNVMYWYQQKSSQAPKLLFHYYDKDFNNEADTPDNFQSRRPNTSFCFLDIRSPGLGDTAMYLCATSRELRTGNSGNTIYFGEGSWLTVV.

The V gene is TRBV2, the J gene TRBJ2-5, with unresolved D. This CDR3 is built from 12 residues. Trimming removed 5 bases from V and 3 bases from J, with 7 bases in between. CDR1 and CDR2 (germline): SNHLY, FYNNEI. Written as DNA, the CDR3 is TGTGCCAGCAGTACTGATGAAGAGACCCAGTACTTC. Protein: CASSTDEETQYF.

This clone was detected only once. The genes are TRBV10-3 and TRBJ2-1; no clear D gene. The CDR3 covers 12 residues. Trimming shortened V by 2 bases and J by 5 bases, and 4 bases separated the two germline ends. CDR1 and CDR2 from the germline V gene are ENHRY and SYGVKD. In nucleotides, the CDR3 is TGTGCCATCAGTGAGGCGAACAATGAGCAGTTCTTC. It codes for CAISEANNEQFF.

The CDR3 loop reads CASRSNGGLAKNIQYF. The CDR3 coding sequence is TGTGCCAGTAGGTCCAACGGGGGATTAGCCAAAAACATTCAGTACTTC. The chain uses TRBV19 and TRBJ2-4; tentatively, D is TRBD2 (6 bases). Trimming shortened V by 6 bases and J by 0 bases, and 15 bases separated the two germline ends. This CDR3 contains 16 residues. Looked up from germline, CDR1 is LNHDA and CDR2 is SQIVND (reference sequence).

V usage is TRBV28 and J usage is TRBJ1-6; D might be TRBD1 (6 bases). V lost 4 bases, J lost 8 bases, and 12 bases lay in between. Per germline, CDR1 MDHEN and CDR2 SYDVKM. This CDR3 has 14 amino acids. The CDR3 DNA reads TGTGCCAGCAGTTATGGGACATCCTATTCACCCCTCCACTTT. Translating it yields CASSYGTSYSPLHF. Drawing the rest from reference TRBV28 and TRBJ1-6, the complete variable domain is DVKVTQSSRYLVKRTGEKVFLECVQDMDHENMFWYRQDPGLGLRLIYFSYDVKMKEKGDIPEGYSVSREKKERFSLILESASTNQTSMYLCASSYGTSYSPLHFGNGTRLTVT.